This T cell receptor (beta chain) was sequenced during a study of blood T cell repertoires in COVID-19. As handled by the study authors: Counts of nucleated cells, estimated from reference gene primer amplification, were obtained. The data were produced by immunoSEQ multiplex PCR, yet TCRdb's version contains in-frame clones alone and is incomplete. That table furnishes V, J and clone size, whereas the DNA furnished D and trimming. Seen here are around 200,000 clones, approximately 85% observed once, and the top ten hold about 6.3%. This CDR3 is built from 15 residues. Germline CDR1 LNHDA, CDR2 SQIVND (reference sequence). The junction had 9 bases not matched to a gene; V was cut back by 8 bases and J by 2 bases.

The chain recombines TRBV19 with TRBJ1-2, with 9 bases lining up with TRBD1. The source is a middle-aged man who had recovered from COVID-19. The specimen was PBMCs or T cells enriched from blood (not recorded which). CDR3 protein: CASRDRAEGNYGYTF. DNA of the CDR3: TGTGCCAGTCGGGACAGGGCGGAGGGCAACTATGGCTACACCTTC.